The next 27 T cell receptor beta chains were all read from a single sample in a study of T cells after yellow fever vaccination. MiXCR was run by TCRdb on the 5' RACE reads, yielding one entry per CDR3 protein. This table holds 150,000 to 200,000 distinct CDR3 sequences, around 7% found once. The sequenced sample was CD4+ T cells sorted from PBMCs, obtained 5 days after the first yellow fever vaccination. The origin of the receptors is a man in his late teens or twenties who received the YFV17D yellow fever vaccine.

This clonotype was picked up a small number of times. The V and J genes are TRBV15 and TRBJ2-7; D is unclear. The V and J ends lost 0 bases and 2 bases respectively, with 11 bases between them. Germline CDR1 and CDR2: LNHNV and YYDKDF (reference sequence). The CDR3 consists of 15 residues. CDR3 sequence (DNA): TGTGCCACCAGCAGAGATGGTAACGGAGCCTACGAGCAGTACTTC. It translates to CATSRDGNGAYEQYF.

There are a few counts of this clonotype. The genes are TRBV24-1 and TRBJ2-5; D gene ambiguous. V shed 3 bases and J shed 5 bases, with 21 bases lying between them. This CDR3 has 17 residues. The germline gives CDR1 KGHDR, CDR2 SFDVKD. CDR3 loop: CATSDLVMWQPEETQYF. As DNA, the CDR3 is TGTGCCACCAGTGATCTGGTTATGTGGCAGCCTGAGGAGACCCAGTACTTC.

This clonotype was picked up a small number of times. This sequence joins TRBV7-9 and TRBJ1-2; 7 bases map to TRBD1. The germline V gene encodes CDR1 SEHNR and CDR2 FQNEAQ (reference sequence). This CDR3 comprises 15 residues. Losses at the gene ends were 3 bases for V and 4 bases for J; bases not matched to a gene: 8. The CDR3 sequence is CASSLGQLLGYGYTF. The CDR3 DNA follows: TGTGCCAGCAGCTTGGGACAGTTACTTGGCTATGGCTACACCTTC.

This clonotype was counted many times. This chain links TRBV7-2 with TRBJ2-1; D possibly corresponds to TRBD1 (6 bases). The CDR3 has 18 residues. The germline V and J ends were trimmed by 7 bases and 0 bases, with 22 bases remaining between them. From germline, CDR1 is SGHTA and CDR2 FQGNSA. CDR3 nucleotide sequence: TGTGCCAGCACCCCTCGGCCAGGGGCTACCAGCTCCTACAATGAGCAGTTCTTC. Encoded protein: CASTPRPGATSSYNEQFF.

This clonotype has a handful of counts. This sequence joins TRBV11-2 and TRBJ2-5, with D possibly called TRBD1 or TRBD2 (5 bases each). The CDR3 length is 11 residues. CDR1 SGHAT and CDR2 FQNNGV come from the germline V gene. V was cut by 8 bases and J by 1 base, with 5 bases left in between. This chain's CDR3 is CASGTQETQYF. CDR3 nucleotides: TGTGCCAGCGGGACCCAAGAGACCCAGTACTTC.

In DNA form, the CDR3 reads TGCAGTGCTAGAGATCGACAGGGGGACAGGACTAGCCGCTACGAGCAGTACGTC. Translated, it gives CSARDRQGDRTSRYEQYV. The V call is TRBV20-1, the J call TRBJ2-7; D is perhaps TRBD1 (9 bases). The germline CDR1 and CDR2 sequences are DFQATT and SNEGSKA (reference sequence). The CDR3 has 18 amino acids. Deletions cut 0 bases from V and 3 bases from J, with 24 bases between.

The CDR3 bases are TGCAGTGCTCCGAAGGTAACCAATCAGCCCCAGCATTTT. Translated, it gives CSAPKVTNQPQHF. This chain joins TRBV20-1 and TRBJ1-5; D is undetermined. CDR3 length equals 13 residues. CDR1 is DFQATT and CDR2 is SNEGSKA in the germline V gene (reference sequence). Trimming pared 5 bases from V and 3 bases from J, leaving 11 bases between.

This clonotype was seen many times. The chain is built from TRBV5-1 and TRBJ2-5; 8 bases line up with TRBD2. The CDR3 loop spans 15 amino acids. CDR1 and CDR2 from the germline V gene are SGHRS and YFSETQ. With 3 bases clipped from V and 4 bases from J, the junction kept 8 bases outside the gene matches. The chain's CDR3 is CASSSNGGGRETQYF. DNA for the CDR3: TGCGCCAGCAGCTCCAACGGGGGGGGCCGAGAGACCCAGTACTTC.

There are many counts of this clonotype. The chain's CDR3 is CASSPDWGSSGNTIYF. CDR3 nucleotides: TGTGCCAGCAGCCCGGACTGGGGGAGCTCTGGAAACACCATATATTTT. The rearrangement uses TRBV11-1 and TRBJ1-3; TRBD1 is a possible D gene (5 bases). Germline V CDR1 and CDR2: SGHAT, FQDESV (reference sequence). Trimming left V 5 bases short and J 0 bases short, with 14 bases between. The CDR3 runs 16 residues.

The gene calls are TRBV10-3 and TRBJ1-5; a weak D match, TRBD1 (5 bases). CDR1 ENHRY and CDR2 SYGVKD come from the germline V gene. This CDR3 is built from 12 residues. With 10 bases removed from V and 7 bases from J, the gap between germline ends came to 14 bases. The CDR3 reads CATFSEGQPQHF. Here the CDR3 DNA reads TGTGCCACCTTCTCGGAGGGGCAGCCCCAGCATTTT.

This clonotype was observed many times. The rearrangement links TRBV7-9 to TRBJ2-4; D may be TRBD1 or TRBD2 (6 bases each). The CDR3 covers 15 residues. V lost 1 base and J 4 bases, leaving 11 bases between the germline ends. Germline V CDR1 and CDR2: SEHNR, FQNEAQ (reference sequence). The CDR3 protein is CASSLGQGRKNIQYF. DNA for the CDR3: TGTGCCAGCAGCTTAGGCCAGGGGAGGAAAAACATTCAGTACTTC.

The table lists this clonotype with many counts. The rearrangement joins TRBV7-2 to TRBJ2-1, with D hard to call. V lost 1 base, J lost 12 bases, and 13 bases lay in between. This CDR3 contains 13 residues. Germline lookup yields CDR1 SGHTA and CDR2 FQGNSA. The CDR3, as DNA: TGTGCCAGCAGCTTAGGAGCCGGCGGACGGCAGTTCTTC. Translated: CASSLGAGGRQFF.

This clonotype was picked up a small number of times. The rearrangement uses TRBV11-2 and TRBJ2-7; 14 bases fit TRBD2. The CDR3 runs to 14 residues. J gave up 6 bases and V 3 bases, and 1 base lay outside the gene matches. The germline gives CDR1 SGHAT, CDR2 FQNNGV. The CDR3 DNA follows: TGTGCCAGCAGCTTGGGACTAGCGGGGGTCGAGCAGTACTTC. It encodes CASSLGLAGVEQYF. The complete variable domain, with remaining parts taken from reference TRBV11-2 and TRBJ2-7, reads EAGVAQSPRYKIIEKRQSVAFWCNPISGHATLYWYQQILGQGPKLLIQFQNNGVVDDSQLPKDRFSAERLKGVDSTLKIQPAKLEDSAVYLCASSLGLAGVEQYFGPGTRLTVT.

This clonotype was seen many times. The CDR3 region has the DNA TGTGCCAGCAGCGTAGAGAACACCGGGGAGCTGTTTTTT. Protein: CASSVENTGELFF. The J gene is TRBJ2-2, the V gene TRBV9; D not certain. The length of the CDR3 is 13 residues. V lost 0 bases and J lost 1, with 1 base in between. Germline loops: CDR1 SGDLS, CDR2 YYNGEE.

The sample holds a few counts of this clonotype. V gene TRBV9 combines with J gene TRBJ1-1; no definite D call. V gave up 0 bases and J gave up 1 base, with 4 bases separating them. CDR3 size: 13 residues. The germline V gene has CDR1 SGDLS and CDR2 YYNGEE. CDR3 sequence: CASSVESNTEAFF. The CDR3 DNA sequence: TGTGCCAGCAGCGTAGAGTCGAACACTGAAGCTTTCTTT.

The sample holds a few counts of this clonotype. The chain has TRBV11-2 and TRBJ1-2; D gene unclear. The V gene's germline CDR1 is SGHAT and CDR2 FQNNGV. V gave up 6 bases and J gave up 2 bases, with 7 bases separating them. The CDR3 contains 12 residues. CDR3 sequence reads: CASSRSNYGYTF. The CDR3, as DNA: TGTGCCAGCAGTCGGAGCAACTATGGCTACACCTTC.

CDR3 loop: CASSPEWGSDTQYF. CDR3 DNA: TGTGCCAGCTCACCAGAATGGGGCAGCGATACGCAGTATTTT. The gene calls are TRBV18 and TRBJ2-3, with D possibly being TRBD1 (5 bases). V lost 2 bases and J lost 6, with 12 bases in between. CDR3 size: 14 residues. The germline V gene encodes CDR1 KGHSH and CDR2 LQKENI.

J is TRBJ1-1 and V is TRBV12-3 or TRBV12-4; TRBD1 is a possible D gene (6 bases). This CDR3 has 14 residues. V shed 6 bases and J shed 1 base, with 12 bases lying between them. The CDR3 DNA sequence: TGTGCCAGCAGCCAACAGGGAGGGAACACTGAAGCTTTCTTT. Translation: CASSQQGGNTEAFF.

This clonotype showed up just a few times. This chain uses TRBV18 with TRBJ2-3, with TRBD2 matching over 11 bases. Trimming took 1 base from V and 5 from J; bases not matched to a gene: 8. The CDR3 is 17 residues long. Germline V CDR1 and CDR2: KGHSH, LQKENI. This CDR3 reads CASSPRGVAGGQDTQYF. The CDR3 region has the DNA TGTGCCAGCTCACCACGTGGAGTAGCGGGGGGGCAAGATACGCAGTATTTT.

This clonotype was observed at least ten times. This chain joins TRBV5-1 and TRBJ1-3; TRBD1 might be the D (5 bases). Looked up from germline, CDR1 is SGHRS and CDR2 is YFSETQ. The length of the CDR3 is 15 residues. V lost 0 bases and J lost 0, with 7 bases in between. CDR3 coding DNA: TGCGCCAGCAGCTTGGGGACAATCTCTGGAAACACCATATATTTT. Translation gives CASSLGTISGNTIYF.

The gene calls are TRBV16 and TRBJ1-1; possible D gene TRBD1, 5 bases. The germline V and J ends were trimmed by 8 bases and 4 bases, with 23 bases remaining between them. CDR3 length equals 16 residues. The germline gives CDR1 KGHSY, CDR2 FQNENV. In DNA, the CDR3 is TGTGCCAGCCGACCCTTACAGAGGGGCCTGGGCACTGAAGCTTTCTTT. This encodes CASRPLQRGLGTEAFF.

This clonotype was counted between two and nine times. The chain is built from TRBV30 and TRBJ1-2, with a tentative D call TRBD1 (6 bases). CDR3 size: 13 residues. V lost 2 bases and J 2 bases, leaving 9 bases between the germline ends. Germline loops: CDR1 GTSNPN, CDR2 SVGIG (reference sequence). The CDR3 is CAWSRDNNYGYTF. The CDR3 region has the DNA TGTGCCTGGAGTCGGGACAACAACTATGGCTACACCTTC.

This clonotype has only a few counts. Written as DNA, the CDR3 is TGTGCCTCCCGACAGGGGGCGCTGGATGGCTACACCTTC. This codes for CASRQGALDGYTF. The J gene is TRBJ1-2, the V gene TRBV6-2 or TRBV6-3; 10 bases are a match to TRBD1. In germline, CDR1 is MNHEY, CDR2 SVGEGT. The CDR3 is made up of 13 amino acids. The V segment lost 11 bases and the J segment 6 bases; nucleotides outside the gene matches: 9.

This clonotype was recorded at least ten times. CDR3 in amino acids: CASSIARQSYGYTF. The CDR3 nucleotides read TGTGCCAGTAGTATAGCTCGACAGTCCTATGGCTACACCTTC. V gene TRBV19 combines with J gene TRBJ1-2; TRBD1 might be the D (5 bases). V was cut by 1 base and J by 4 bases, with 10 bases left in between. CDR3 length: 14 residues. CDR1 LNHDA and CDR2 SQIVND come from the germline V gene (reference sequence).

This clonotype qualifies as medium-sized. The chain couples TRBV7-2 to TRBJ2-3, with D uncertain. V was shortened by 3 bases and J by 5 bases, with 6 bases between the two germline ends. This CDR3 has 12 residues. The germline V gene encodes CDR1 SGHTA and CDR2 FQGNSA. DNA of the CDR3: TGTGCCAGCAGCTTCCTAAGAGATACGCAGTATTTT. Its translation: CASSFLRDTQYF.

The chain carries TRBV16 and TRBJ1-1, with a tentative D call TRBD1 (6 bases). V gave up 5 bases and J gave up 4 bases, with 14 bases separating them. CDR1 KGHSY and CDR2 FQNENV come from the germline V gene. The CDR3 runs 14 residues. The CDR3 sequence: CASSAQGQGTEAFF. The CDR3 DNA reads as TGTGCCAGCAGCGCGCAGGGGCAAGGCACTGAAGCTTTCTTT.

J is TRBJ1-5 and V is TRBV3-1; a weak D match, TRBD1 (5 bases). The CDR3 spans 14 residues. The V gene's germline CDR1 is LGHDT and CDR2 YNNKEL (reference sequence). Between the trimmed V and J ends, which lost 8 bases and 2 bases, there was a span of 13 bases. The CDR3 nucleotides read TGTGCCAGCGGCCGGGGAGGGGGCAATCAGCCCCAGCATTTT. Translating it yields CASGRGGGNQPQHF.